This passage covers 3 T cell receptor beta chains from one sample sequenced in a study of cytomegalovirus exposure and HLA in healthy donors. Amplification used 60 Vbeta primers and 13 Jbeta primers. TCRdb keeps only in-frame clones here, not all; method: immunoSEQ multiplex PCR. The data show about 170,000 clones, approximately 72% seen once. Sequencing used PBMCs. The receptors originated from a human donor in good health.

This clone was recorded a few times. The V gene is TRBV12-5, the J gene TRBJ1-6, with 7 bases that match TRBD1. This CDR3 contains 13 residues. Trimming cost V 1 base and J 13 bases; bases outside gene matches: 4. The germline V gene encodes CDR1 LGHNT and CDR2 FRNRAP. The CDR3 region is CASGLADRSPLHF. Here the CDR3 DNA reads TGTGCTAGTGGTTTGGCGGACAGGTCGCCCCTCCACTTT.

In regard to this clone: At one end, the junction sequence differs from germline, possibly due to a read error. Other nucleotide sequences in the sample specify the same CDR3. The CDR3 is CASSAPGLAGPSYEQYF. CDR3 nucleotide sequence: TGTGCTAGCAGCGCCCCGGGACTAGCGGGGCCATCCTACGAGCAGTACTTC. This chain joins TRBV7-2 and TRBJ2-7; TRBD2 aligns across 13 bases. The CDR3 runs 17 residues. Germline V gene data show CDR1 as SGHTA and CDR2 as FQGNSA.

Points on this clone: Other DNA sequences in the same sample also yield this CDR3. This chain connects TRBV5-8 to TRBJ1-1; no reliable D call. V lost 2 bases and J 1 base, leaving 6 bases between the germline ends. CDR1 is SGHTS, CDR2 YDEGEE, per germline. The CDR3 is 13 amino acids. CDR3 in amino acids: CASSLSKNTEAFF. CDR3 DNA: TGTGCCAGCAGCTTAAGCAAGAACACTGAAGCTTTCTTT.